The count of the clone carrying this T cell receptor beta chain is one. Germline V gene data show CDR1 as SGHAT and CDR2 as FQNNGV. The CDR3 covers 14 residues. Trimming took 0 bases from V and 3 from J, leaving 9 bases between them. This specimen comes from a study of cytomegalovirus exposure and HLA in healthy donors. This donor's CMV serostatus went unrecorded. This PCR relied on a set of 60 Vbeta primers and 13 Jbeta primers. Measured with immunoSEQ multiplex PCR; TCRdb has only the in-frame clones, and not every one. Of around 130,000 clones in the sample, around four fifths were seen once. Sequences were obtained from PBMCs. This receptor was identified in a human donor in good health. V usage is TRBV11-2 and J usage is TRBJ2-7; D may be TRBD1 (6 bases). The CDR3 loop is CASSLDRGLYEQYF. CDR3 sequence (DNA): TGTGCCAGCAGCTTAGACAGGGGTCTCTACGAGCAGTACTTC.